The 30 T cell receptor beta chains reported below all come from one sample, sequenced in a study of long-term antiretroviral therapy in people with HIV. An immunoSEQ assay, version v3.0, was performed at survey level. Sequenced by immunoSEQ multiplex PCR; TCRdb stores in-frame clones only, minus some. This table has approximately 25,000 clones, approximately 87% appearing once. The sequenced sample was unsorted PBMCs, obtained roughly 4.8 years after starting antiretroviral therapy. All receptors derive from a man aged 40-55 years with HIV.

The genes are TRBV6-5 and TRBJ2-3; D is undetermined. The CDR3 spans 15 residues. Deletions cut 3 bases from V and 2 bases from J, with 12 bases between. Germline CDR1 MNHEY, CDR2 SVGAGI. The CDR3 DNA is TGTGCCAGCAGTTATCAAGGACCCTCCACAGATACGCAGTATTTT. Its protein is CASSYQGPSTDTQYF.

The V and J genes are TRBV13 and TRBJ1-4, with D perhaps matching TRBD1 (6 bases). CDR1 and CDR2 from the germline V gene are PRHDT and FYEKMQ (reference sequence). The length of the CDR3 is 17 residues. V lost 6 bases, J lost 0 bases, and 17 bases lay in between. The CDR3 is CASRPPRGTSTNEKLFF. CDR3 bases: TGTGCCAGCAGACCCCCCAGGGGCACCTCAACTAATGAAAAACTGTTTTTT.

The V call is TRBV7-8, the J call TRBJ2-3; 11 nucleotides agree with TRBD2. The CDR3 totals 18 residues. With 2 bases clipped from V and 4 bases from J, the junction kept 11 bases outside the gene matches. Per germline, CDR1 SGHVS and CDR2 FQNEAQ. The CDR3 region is CASSLPGVLAGVPDTQYF. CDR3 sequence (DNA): TGTGCCAGCAGCTTACCAGGGGTACTAGCGGGAGTTCCAGATACGCAGTATTTT.

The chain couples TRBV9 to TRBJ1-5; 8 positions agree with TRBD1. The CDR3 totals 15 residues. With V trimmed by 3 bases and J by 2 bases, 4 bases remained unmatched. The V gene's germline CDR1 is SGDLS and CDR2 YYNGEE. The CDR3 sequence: CASSAMDRGNQPQHF. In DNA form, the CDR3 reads TGTGCCAGCAGCGCCATGGACAGGGGCAATCAGCCCCAGCATTTT.

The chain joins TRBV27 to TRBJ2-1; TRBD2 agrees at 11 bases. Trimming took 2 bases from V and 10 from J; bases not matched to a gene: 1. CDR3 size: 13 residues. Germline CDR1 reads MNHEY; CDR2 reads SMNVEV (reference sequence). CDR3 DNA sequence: TGTGCCAGCAGTTTAAGACTAGCGGGGGAGCAGTTCTTC. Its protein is CASSLRLAGEQFF.

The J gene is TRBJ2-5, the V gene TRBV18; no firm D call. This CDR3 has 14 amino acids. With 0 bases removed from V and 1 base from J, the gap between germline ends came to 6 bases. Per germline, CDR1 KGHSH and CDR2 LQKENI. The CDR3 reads CASSPPTVQETQYF. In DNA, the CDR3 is TGTGCCAGCTCACCACCGACGGTCCAAGAGACCCAGTACTTC.

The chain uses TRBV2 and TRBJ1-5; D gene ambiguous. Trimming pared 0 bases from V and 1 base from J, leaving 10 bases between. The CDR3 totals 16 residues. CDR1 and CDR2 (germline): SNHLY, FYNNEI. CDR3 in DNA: TGTGCCAGCAGTGAAGCTGGAGGGTCGAGCAATCAGCCCCAGCATTTT. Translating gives CASSEAGGSSNQPQHF.

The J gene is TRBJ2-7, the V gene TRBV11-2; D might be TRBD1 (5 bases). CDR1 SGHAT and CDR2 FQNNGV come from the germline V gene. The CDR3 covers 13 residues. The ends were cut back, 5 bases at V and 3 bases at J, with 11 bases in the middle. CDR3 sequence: CASSMTEIYEQYF. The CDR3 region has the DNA TGTGCCAGCAGCATGACAGAAATCTACGAGCAGTACTTC.

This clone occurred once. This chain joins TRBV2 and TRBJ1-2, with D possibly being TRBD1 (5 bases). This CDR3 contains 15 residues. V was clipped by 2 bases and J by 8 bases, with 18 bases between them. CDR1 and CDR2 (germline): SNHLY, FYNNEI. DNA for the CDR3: TGTGCCAGCAGTGAAATCGGCCAGGGACGAGGGGGCTACACCTTC. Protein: CASSEIGQGRGGYTF.

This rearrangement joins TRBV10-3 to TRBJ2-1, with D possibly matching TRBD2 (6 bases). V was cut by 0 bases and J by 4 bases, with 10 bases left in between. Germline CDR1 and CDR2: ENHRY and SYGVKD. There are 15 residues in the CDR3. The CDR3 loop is CAISESGGQYNEQFF. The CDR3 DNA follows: TGTGCCATCAGTGAGTCGGGAGGACAATACAATGAGCAGTTCTTC.

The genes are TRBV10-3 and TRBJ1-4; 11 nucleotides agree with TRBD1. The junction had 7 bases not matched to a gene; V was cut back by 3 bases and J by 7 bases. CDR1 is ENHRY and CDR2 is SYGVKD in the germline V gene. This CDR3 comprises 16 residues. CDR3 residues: CAISDGQGAGFEKLFF. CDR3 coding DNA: TGTGCCATCAGTGACGGACAGGGGGCGGGTTTTGAAAAACTGTTTTTT.

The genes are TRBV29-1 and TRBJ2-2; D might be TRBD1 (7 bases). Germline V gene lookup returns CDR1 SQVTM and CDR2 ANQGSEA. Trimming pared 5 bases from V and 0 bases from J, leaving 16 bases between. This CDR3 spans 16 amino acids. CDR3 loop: CSVRPRGTANTGELFF. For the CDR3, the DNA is TGCAGCGTTCGACCACGGGGGACAGCGAACACCGGGGAGCTGTTTTTT.

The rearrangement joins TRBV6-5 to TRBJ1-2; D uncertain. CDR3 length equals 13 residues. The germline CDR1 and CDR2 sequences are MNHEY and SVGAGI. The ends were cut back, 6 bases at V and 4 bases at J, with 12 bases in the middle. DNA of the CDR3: TGTGCCAGCAGCCCCGCCAGTGGCTATGGCTACACCTTC. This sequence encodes CASSPASGYGYTF.

CDR3 in amino acids: CASRPTGDQGIQYF. CDR3 nucleotide sequence: TGTGCCAGCAGACCGACAGGGGATCAGGGCATTCAGTACTTC. V is TRBV6-6 and J is TRBJ2-4; 8 bases match TRBD1. CDR3 length equals 14 residues. The V and J ends lost 6 bases and 9 bases, in that order; junction bases with no gene match: 10. Looked up from germline, CDR1 is MNHNY and CDR2 is SVGAGI (reference sequence).

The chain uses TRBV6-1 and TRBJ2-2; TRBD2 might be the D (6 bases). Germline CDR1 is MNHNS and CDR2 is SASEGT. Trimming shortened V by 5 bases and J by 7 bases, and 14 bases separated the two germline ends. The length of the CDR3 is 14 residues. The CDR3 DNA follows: TGTGCCAGCAGTCGGCTTCCCGGGGGCGGGGAGCTGTTTTTT. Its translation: CASSRLPGGGELFF.

The DNA of the CDR3 is TGTGCCAGCAGCTTAGTGGCGGAGACCCAGTACTTC. This gives the protein CASSLVAETQYF. V is TRBV7-8 and J is TRBJ2-5, with D unclear. Trimming took 1 base from V and 5 from J, leaving 5 bases between them. This CDR3 has 12 residues. In germline, CDR1 is SGHVS, CDR2 FQNEAQ.

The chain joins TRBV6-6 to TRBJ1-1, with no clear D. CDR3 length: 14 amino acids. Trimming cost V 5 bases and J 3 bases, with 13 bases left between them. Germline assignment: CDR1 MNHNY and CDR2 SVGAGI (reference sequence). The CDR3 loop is CASSLAGFDTEAFF. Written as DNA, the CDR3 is TGTGCCAGCAGTCTTGCAGGCTTCGACACTGAAGCTTTCTTT.

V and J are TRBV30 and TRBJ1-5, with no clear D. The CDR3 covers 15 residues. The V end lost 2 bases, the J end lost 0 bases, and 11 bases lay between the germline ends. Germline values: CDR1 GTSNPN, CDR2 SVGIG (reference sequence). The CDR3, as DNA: TGTGCCTGGAGTTTGAGGGTCGGTAGCAATCAGCCCCAGCATTTT. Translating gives CAWSLRVGSNQPQHF.

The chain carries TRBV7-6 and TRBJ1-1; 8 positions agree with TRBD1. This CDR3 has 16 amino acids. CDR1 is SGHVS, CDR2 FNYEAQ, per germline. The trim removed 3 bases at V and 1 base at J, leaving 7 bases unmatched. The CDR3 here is CASSLGGGTGNTEAFF. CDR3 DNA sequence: TGTGCCAGCAGCTTGGGGGGAGGGACAGGGAACACTGAAGCTTTCTTT.

This CDR3 reads CASSIRTAQGETQYF. CDR3 DNA sequence: TGTGCCAGCTCAATACGAACAGCCCAAGGGGAGACCCAGTACTTC. The chain uses TRBV18 and TRBJ2-5, with D unresolved. Germline V gives CDR1 KGHSH, CDR2 LQKENI. The CDR3 runs 15 residues. V was shortened by 5 bases and J by 5 bases, with 18 bases between the two germline ends. The whole variable domain, remainder taken from reference TRBV18 and TRBJ2-5, is NAGVMQNPRHLVRRRGQEARLRCSPMKGHSHVYWYRQLPEEGLKFMVYLQKENIIDESGMPKERFSAEFPKEGPSILRIQQVVRGDSAAYFCASSIRTAQGETQYFGPGTRLLVL.

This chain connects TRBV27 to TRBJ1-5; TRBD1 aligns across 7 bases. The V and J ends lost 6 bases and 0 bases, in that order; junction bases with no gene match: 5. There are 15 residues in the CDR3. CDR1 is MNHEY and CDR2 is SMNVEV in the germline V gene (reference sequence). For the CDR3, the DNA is TGTGCCAGCAGAAAAGGGGGCCTTAGCAATCAGCCCCAGCATTTT. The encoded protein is CASRKGGLSNQPQHF.

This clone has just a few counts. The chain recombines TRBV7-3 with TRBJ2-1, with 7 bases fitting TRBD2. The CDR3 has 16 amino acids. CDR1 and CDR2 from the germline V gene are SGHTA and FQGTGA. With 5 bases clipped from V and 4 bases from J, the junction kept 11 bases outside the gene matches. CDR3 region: CASSPHSSGFYNEQFF. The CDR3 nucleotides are TGTGCCAGCAGCCCCCACTCTAGCGGATTTTACAATGAGCAGTTCTTC.

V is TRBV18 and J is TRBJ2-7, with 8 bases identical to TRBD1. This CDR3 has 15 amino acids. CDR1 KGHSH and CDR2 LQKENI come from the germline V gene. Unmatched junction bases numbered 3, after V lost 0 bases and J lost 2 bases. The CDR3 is CASSPPGQVTYEQYF. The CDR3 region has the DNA TGTGCCAGCTCACCACCGGGACAGGTAACCTACGAGCAGTACTTC. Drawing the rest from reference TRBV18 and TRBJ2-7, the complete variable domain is NAGVMQNPRHLVRRRGQEARLRCSPMKGHSHVYWYRQLPEEGLKFMVYLQKENIIDESGMPKERFSAEFPKEGPSILRIQQVVRGDSAAYFCASSPPGQVTYEQYFGPGTRLTVT.

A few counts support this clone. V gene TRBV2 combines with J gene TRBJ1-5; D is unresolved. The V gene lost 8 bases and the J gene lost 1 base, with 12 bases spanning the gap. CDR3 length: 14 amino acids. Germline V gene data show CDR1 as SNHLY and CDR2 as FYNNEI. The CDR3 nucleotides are TGTGCCAGCCATGAGCTCGGCAGCAATCAGCCCCAGCATTTT. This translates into CASHELGSNQPQHF.

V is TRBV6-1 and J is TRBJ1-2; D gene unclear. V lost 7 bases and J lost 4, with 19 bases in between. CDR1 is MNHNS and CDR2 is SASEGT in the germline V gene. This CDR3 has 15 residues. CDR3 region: CASKGWIFGGYGYTF. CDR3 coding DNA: TGTGCCAGCAAAGGCTGGATTTTTGGAGGCTATGGCTACACCTTC.

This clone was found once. CDR3 residues: CATSRGLSGGTDTQYF. CDR3 DNA: TGTGCCACCAGCAGAGGTCTTAGCGGGGGCACAGATACGCAGTATTTT. J is TRBJ2-3 and V is TRBV15, with TRBD2 matching 8 bases. The trim removed 1 base at V and 1 base at J, leaving 4 bases unmatched. Germline values: CDR1 LNHNV, CDR2 YYDKDF (reference sequence). There are 16 residues in the CDR3.

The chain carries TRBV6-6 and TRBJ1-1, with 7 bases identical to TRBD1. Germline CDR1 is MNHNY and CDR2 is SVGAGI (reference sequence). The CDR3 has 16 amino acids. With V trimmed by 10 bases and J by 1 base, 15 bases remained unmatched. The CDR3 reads CATRGTPRGTNTEAFF. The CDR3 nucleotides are TGTGCCACCCGAGGGACCCCCAGGGGGACGAACACTGAAGCTTTCTTT.

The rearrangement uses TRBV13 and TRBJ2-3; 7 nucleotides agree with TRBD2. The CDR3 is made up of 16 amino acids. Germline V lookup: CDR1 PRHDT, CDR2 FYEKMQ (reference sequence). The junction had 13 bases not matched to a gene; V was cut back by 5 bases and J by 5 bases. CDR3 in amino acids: CASSRRGDGKLDTQYF. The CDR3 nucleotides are TGTGCCAGCAGCCGCCGGGGGGACGGGAAACTAGATACGCAGTATTTT.

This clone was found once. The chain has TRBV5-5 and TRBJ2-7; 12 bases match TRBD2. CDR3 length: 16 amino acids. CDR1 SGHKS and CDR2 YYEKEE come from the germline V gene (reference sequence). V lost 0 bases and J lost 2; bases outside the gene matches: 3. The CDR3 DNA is TGTGCCAGCAGCTTGGAGTGGACTAGCGGGACCTACGAGCAGTACTTC. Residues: CASSLEWTSGTYEQYF.

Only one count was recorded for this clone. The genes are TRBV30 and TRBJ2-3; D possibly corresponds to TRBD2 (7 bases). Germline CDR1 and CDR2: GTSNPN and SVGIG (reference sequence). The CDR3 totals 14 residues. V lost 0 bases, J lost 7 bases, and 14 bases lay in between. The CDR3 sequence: CAWSVGQRGYTQYF. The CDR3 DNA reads TGTGCCTGGAGTGTAGGACAGCGGGGTTATACGCAGTATTTT.